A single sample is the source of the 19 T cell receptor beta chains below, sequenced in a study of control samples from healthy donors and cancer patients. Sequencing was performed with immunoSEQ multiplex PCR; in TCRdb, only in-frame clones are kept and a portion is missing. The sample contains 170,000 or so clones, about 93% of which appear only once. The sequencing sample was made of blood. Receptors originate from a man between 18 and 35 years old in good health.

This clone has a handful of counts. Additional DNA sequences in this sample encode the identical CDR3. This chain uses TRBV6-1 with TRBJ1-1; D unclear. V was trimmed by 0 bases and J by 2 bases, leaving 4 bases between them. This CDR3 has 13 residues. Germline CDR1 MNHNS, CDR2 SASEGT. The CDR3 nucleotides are TGTGCCAGCAGTGAAGCAGATAACACTGAAGCTTTCTTT. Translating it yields CASSEADNTEAFF.

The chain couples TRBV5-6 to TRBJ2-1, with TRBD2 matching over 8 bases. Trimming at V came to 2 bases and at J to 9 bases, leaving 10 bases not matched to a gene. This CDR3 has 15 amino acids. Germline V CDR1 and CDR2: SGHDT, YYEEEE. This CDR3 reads CASSLRTGGNFEQFF. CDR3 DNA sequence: TGTGCCAGCAGCTTAAGAACGGGGGGGAATTTTGAGCAGTTCTTC.

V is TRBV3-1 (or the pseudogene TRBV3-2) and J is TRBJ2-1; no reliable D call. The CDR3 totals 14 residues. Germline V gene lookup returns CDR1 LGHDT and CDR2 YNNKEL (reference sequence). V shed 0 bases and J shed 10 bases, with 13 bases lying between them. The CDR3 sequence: CASSQEGARGEQFF. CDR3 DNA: TGTGCCAGCAGCCAAGAAGGAGCCCGAGGAGAGCAGTTCTTC.

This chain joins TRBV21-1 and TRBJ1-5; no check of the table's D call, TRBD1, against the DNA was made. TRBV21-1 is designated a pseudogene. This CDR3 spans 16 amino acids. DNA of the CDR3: TGTGCCAGCAGCAAACGACAGGGCTTTAGCAATCAGCCCCAGCATTTT. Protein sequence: CASSKRQGFSNQPQHF.

The CDR3 DNA is TGTGCCAGCAGTGAGAAGTTTTCGAGCTCCTATAATTCACCCCTCCACTTT. The encoded protein is CASSEKFSSSYNSPLHF. The chain has TRBV27 and TRBJ1-6; the D is unclear. CDR1 is MNHEY, CDR2 SMNVEV, per germline (reference sequence). Trimming cost V 5 bases and J 0 bases, with 14 bases left between them. The CDR3 length is 17 residues.

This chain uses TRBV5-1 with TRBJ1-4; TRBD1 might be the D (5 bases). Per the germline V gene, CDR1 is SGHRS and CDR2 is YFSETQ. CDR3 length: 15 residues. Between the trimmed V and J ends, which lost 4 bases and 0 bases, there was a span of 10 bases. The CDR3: CASSAGGATNEKLFF. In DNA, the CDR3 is TGCGCCAGCAGCGCCGGGGGTGCAACTAATGAAAAACTGTTTTTT.

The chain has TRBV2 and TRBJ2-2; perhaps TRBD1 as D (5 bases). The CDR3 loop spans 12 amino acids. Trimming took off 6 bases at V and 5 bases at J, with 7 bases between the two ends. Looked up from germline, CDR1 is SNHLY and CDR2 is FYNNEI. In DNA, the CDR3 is TGTGCCAGCAGAAGGGGTACCGGGGAGCTGTTTTTT. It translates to CASRRGTGELFF.

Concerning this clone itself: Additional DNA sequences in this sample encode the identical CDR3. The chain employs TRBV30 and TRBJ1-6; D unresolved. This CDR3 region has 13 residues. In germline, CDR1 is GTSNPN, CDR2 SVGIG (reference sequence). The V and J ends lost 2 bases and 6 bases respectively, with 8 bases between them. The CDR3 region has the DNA TGTGCCTGGAGTACGGGGAGTAATTCACCCCTCCACTTT. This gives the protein CAWSTGSNSPLHF.

CDR3 residues: CASSLVGGNIQYF. The CDR3 bases are TGCGCCAGCAGCTTAGTTGGCGGAAACATTCAGTACTTC. The chain combines TRBV5-1 with TRBJ2-4; D gene ambiguous. With 2 bases removed from V and 6 bases from J, the gap between germline ends came to 9 bases. Germline CDR1 SGHRS, CDR2 YFSETQ. The CDR3 is made up of 13 amino acids.

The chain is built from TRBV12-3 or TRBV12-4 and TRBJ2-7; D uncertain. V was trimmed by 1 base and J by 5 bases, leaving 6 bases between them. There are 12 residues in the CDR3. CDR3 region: CASSLVYDEQYF. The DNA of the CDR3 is TGTGCCAGCAGTTTAGTCTACGACGAGCAGTACTTC.

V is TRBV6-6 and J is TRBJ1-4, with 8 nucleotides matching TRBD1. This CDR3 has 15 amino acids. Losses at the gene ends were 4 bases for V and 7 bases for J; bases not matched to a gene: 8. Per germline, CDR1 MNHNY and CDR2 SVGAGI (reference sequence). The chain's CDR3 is CASSSRQGTGEKLFF. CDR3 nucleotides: TGTGCCAGCAGTTCACGACAGGGGACGGGTGAAAAACTGTTTTTT.

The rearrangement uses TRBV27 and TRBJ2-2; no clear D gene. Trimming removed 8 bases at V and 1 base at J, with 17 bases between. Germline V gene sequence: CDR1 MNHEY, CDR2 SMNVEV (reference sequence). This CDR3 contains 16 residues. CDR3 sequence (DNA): TGTGCCAGCCGACCCCTGTTGGGTCTGAACACCGGGGAGCTGTTTTTT. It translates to CASRPLLGLNTGELFF.

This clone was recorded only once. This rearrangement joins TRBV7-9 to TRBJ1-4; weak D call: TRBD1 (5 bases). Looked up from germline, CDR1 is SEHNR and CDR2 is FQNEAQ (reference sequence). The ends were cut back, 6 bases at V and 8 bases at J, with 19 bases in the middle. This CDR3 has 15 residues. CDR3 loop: CASRSSRGGDEKLFF. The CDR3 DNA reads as TGTGCCAGCAGATCCTCAAGGGGCGGCGACGAAAAACTGTTTTTT.

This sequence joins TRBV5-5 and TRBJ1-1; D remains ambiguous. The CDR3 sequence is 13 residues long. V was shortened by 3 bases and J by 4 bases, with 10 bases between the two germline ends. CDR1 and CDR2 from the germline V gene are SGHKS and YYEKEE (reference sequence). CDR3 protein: CASSWTPGTEAFF. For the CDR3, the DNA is TGTGCCAGCAGCTGGACCCCTGGCACTGAAGCTTTCTTT. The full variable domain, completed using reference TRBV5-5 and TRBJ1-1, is DAGVTQSPTHLIKTRGQQVTLRCSPISGHKSVSWYQQVLGQGPQFIFQYYEKEERGRGNFPDRFSARQFPNYSSELNVNALLLGDSALYLCASSWTPGTEAFFGQGTRLTVV.

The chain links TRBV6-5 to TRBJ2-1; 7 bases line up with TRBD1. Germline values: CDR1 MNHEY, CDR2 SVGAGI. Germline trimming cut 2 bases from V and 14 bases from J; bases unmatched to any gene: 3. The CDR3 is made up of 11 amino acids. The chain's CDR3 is CASSYDRDEFF. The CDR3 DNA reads TGTGCCAGCAGTTACGACAGGGATGAGTTCTTC.

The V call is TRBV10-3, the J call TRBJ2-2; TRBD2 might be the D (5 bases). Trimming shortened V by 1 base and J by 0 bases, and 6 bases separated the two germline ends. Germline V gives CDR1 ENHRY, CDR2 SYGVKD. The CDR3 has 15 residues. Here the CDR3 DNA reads TGTGCCATCAGTGAGTGGGAGACGAACACCGGGGAGCTGTTTTTT. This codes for CAISEWETNTGELFF.

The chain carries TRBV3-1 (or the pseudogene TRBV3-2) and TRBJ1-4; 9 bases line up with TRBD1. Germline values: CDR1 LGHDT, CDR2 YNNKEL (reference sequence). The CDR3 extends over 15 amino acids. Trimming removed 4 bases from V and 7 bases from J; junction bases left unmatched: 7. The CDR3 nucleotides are TGTGCCAGCAGCCCCCCCGGACAGGGGCGTGAAAAACTGTTTTTT. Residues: CASSPPGQGREKLFF.

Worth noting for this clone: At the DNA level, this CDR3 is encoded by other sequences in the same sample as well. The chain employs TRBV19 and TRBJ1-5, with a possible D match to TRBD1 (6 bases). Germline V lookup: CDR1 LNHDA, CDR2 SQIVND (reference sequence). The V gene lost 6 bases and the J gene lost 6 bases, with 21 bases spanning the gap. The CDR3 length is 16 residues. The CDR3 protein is CASRKEGGAGRQPQHF. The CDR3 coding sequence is TGTGCCAGTAGAAAAGAGGGGGGGGCGGGGCGTCAGCCCCAGCATTTT.

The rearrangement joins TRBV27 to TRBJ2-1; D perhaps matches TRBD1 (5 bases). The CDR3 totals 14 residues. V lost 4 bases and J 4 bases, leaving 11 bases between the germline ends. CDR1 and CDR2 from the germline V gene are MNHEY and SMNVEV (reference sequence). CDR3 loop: CASSSLTGYNEQFF. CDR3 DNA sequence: TGTGCCAGCAGTTCACTTACAGGTTACAATGAGCAGTTCTTC.